The text below deals with one T cell receptor (beta chain). Its antigen is still unknown. This sample was included in a study of OX40 agonist ivuxolimab in advanced cancers. Study at large: Every 2 weeks, ivuxolimab was infused into the patients intravenously at between 0.01 and 10 mg/kg. Dose-escalation cases comprised hepatocellular carcinoma, melanoma, renal cell or head and neck cancer.

Whole-study findings and limits: Expanded peripheral T cells had an undetermined antigen specificity. Averaged across samples, CD8+ T cells carried more expanded clones than CD4+ did.

CDR1 and CDR2 (germline): SGHAT, FQNNGV. V lost 5 bases and J lost 2; bases outside the gene matches: 13. The CDR3 contains 17 residues. Method: immunoSEQ multiplex PCR; TCRdb's copy keeps in-frame clones and lacks some. This sample carries about 90,000 clones, about 90% of them seen once, and the ten largest clones take 8% to 9.5%. The chain employs TRBV11-2 and TRBJ2-5; TRBD2 agrees at 8 bases. The source material was CD4+ or CD8+ T cells sorted from blood, sampled in a trial of the OX40 agonist ivuxolimab. This TCR was recovered from an adult with an advanced solid tumor such as melanoma, head and neck, liver or kidney cancer. The CDR3 DNA is TGTGCCAGCAGCCTGGGGAGGGGGACTAGTGGTCAAGAGACCCAGTACTTC. It codes for CASSLGRGTSGQETQYF.